This note documents a single TCR beta chain sequence. Its matching antigen is unknown. Every isolated RNA sample was fully reverse transcribed, so sequencing captured expressed TCRB transcripts. TCRdb's copy holds only in-frame clones and misses some; the assay was immunoSEQ multiplex PCR. The sample lists 50,000 to 55,000 clones, around 60% seen once, with 0.29% in the top ten. Germline V gene data show CDR1 as SGHRS and CDR2 as YFSETQ. This CDR3 region has 14 residues. V lost 2 bases, J lost 4 bases, and 3 bases stayed unmatched. This sample is drawn from a study of beta chain features in type 1 diabetes. Study-wide background: Age, gender, cell numbers and subset yield matched between patients and controls. Notes on the study in general: Moderate but significant shortening of TCRB CDR3s was recorded in all four CD4+ subsets from Type 1 diabetes patients. For patients and controls alike, PCR might favor shorter templates to the same degree.

A single heparinised draw of approximately 100 mL on average was taken per donor. Cell sorting via CD45RO/CCR7/CD25/CD127/CD95/CD27 was performed to obtain CD4+ naive, central memory, regulatory and stem cell-like memory cells. The chain combines TRBV5-1 with TRBJ1-1; 9 bases map to TRBD1. This receptor was taken from a woman between 25 and 40 years old with type 1 diabetes. Material: stem cell memory CD4+ T cells from blood. The CDR3 is CASSLQGAITEAFF. The CDR3, as DNA: TGCGCCAGCAGCTTACAGGGGGCAATCACTGAAGCTTTCTTT.